This is a list of T cell receptor beta chains from one sample in a study of cytomegalovirus exposure and HLA in healthy donors. Assay used: immunoSEQ multiplex PCR; TCRdb lists only in-frame clones, some missing. The table lists 93,000 or so clones, 76% of them singletons. The sample comprised PBMCs. Every receptor here comes from a young woman in good health and CMV-seropositive. CDR3s leave out the opening cysteine and the closing phenylalanine or tryptophan. Fields, in order: CDR3 length, J gene, V gene, CDR3 protein.

13 | TRBJ1-6 | TRBV5-1 | ASSLRTVRDSPLH
12 | TRBJ2-5 | TRBV30 | AWSVPGGQETQY
12 | TRBJ2-1 | TRBV28 | ASSLWVDYNEQF
15 | TRBJ2-1 | TRBV11-3 | ASSLARTGWGRDEQF
17 | TRBJ1-6 | TRBV2 | ASSDTSDLQGHYNSPLH
12 | TRBJ2-7 | TRBV2 | ASRTIWSSYEQY
15 | TRBJ2-5 | TRBV12-1 | ASSPGGLAQNQETQY
16 | TRBJ2-6 | TRBV5-1 | ASSLSPTGSTGANVLT
13 | TRBJ1-2 | TRBV28 | ASSSDREWVYGYT
15 | TRBJ1-1 | TRBV29-1 | SVEDLRGPHMDTEAF
15 | TRBJ2-5 | TRBV11-2 | ASSLELAGGPGETQY
13 | TRBJ2-1 | TRBV28 | ASSFPGGRADEQF
11 | TRBJ2-5 | TRBV2 | ASTSTSVETQY
14 | TRBJ2-7 | TRBV5-3 | ARSSYLQGASYEQY
10 | TRBJ1-2 | TRBV10-3 | AITGGNYGYT
12 | TRBJ2-6 | TRBV28 | ASQGVSGANVLT
11 | TRBJ1-3 | TRBV5-1 | ASSLEQGGTIY
9 | TRBJ1-1 | TRBV29-1 | SSGQNTEAF
10 | TRBJ1-2 | TRBV5-1 | ASSSVMDGYT
12 | TRBJ2-3 | TRBV25-1 | ASSEVELTDTQY
13 | TRBJ1-5 | TRBV2 | ASSGGPRSNQPQH
13 | TRBJ2-1 | TRBV11-2 | ASSSGQVVYNEQF
15 | TRBJ2-2 | TRBV18 | ASSVTSGSSNTGELF
14 | TRBJ1-1 | TRBV5-1 | ASSPDRAGSNTEAF
12 | TRBJ2-4 | TRBV29-1 | SVALGGEKNIQY
13 | TRBJ1-1 | TRBV27 | ASSFLDRGHTEAF
11 | TRBJ2-3 | TRBV5-8 | ASRNPRGYTQY
13 | TRBJ1-5 | TRBV6-5 | ASQPSTGDYQPQH
16 | TRBJ1-4 | TRBV11-2 | ASSLGTAGRATNEKLF